Following are 32 T cell receptor beta chains from one sample sequenced in a study of cytomegalovirus exposure and HLA in healthy donors. PCR amplification relied on 60 Vbeta primers (plus 13 Jbeta primers). Produced via immunoSEQ multiplex PCR; TCRdb's table is partial and in-frame only. The repertoire includes about 130,000 clones, about 80% of them detected once, and about 2% sits in the top ten. Sequencing used PBMCs. These receptors all stem from a man aged 25-45 years in good health and CMV-seronegative.

This clone showed up just a few times. The chain is built from TRBV5-1 and TRBJ1-2; 7 nucleotides align to TRBD1. Trimming took 1 base from V and 4 from J; bases not matched to a gene: 4. The germline gives CDR1 SGHRS, CDR2 YFSETQ. The CDR3 is 14 amino acids. Here the CDR3 DNA reads TGCGCCAGCAGCTTGTTAGACAGGGTCTATGGCTACACCTTC. Its translation: CASSLLDRVYGYTF.

V and J are TRBV28 and TRBJ2-5; D remains ambiguous. CDR1 is MDHEN and CDR2 is SYDVKM in the germline V gene. The CDR3 is 13 amino acids. Trimming left V 4 bases short and J 2 bases short, with 8 bases between. The CDR3: CASSSYNQETQYF. For the CDR3, the DNA is TGTGCCAGCAGTTCCTATAATCAAGAGACCCAGTACTTC.

The chain recombines TRBV28 with TRBJ2-7; no clear D. The germline V gene encodes CDR1 MDHEN and CDR2 SYDVKM. The V and J ends lost 2 bases and 2 bases respectively, with 7 bases between them. CDR3 length: 13 residues. CDR3 nucleotide sequence: TGTGCCAGCAGTTTAAAGCTTACCTACGAGCAGTACTTC. This sequence encodes CASSLKLTYEQYF.

This clone was detected a few times. The sample carries other DNA sequences with the same CDR3. The chain has TRBV9 and TRBJ1-5; maybe TRBD1 (6 bases). The CDR3 is 14 residues long. Germline CDR1 is SGDLS and CDR2 is YYNGEE. Trimming cost V 0 bases and J 7 bases, with 11 bases left between them. In nucleotides, the CDR3 is TGTGCCAGCAGCGTAGACCCAAGGGGGCAGCCCCAGCATTTT. As protein: CASSVDPRGQPQHF.

V is TRBV29-1 and J is TRBJ1-5; possibly TRBD1 for D (6 bases). The ends were cut back, 6 bases at V and 2 bases at J, with 11 bases in the middle. There are 13 residues in the CDR3. Germline CDR1 is SQVTM and CDR2 is ANQGSEA. CDR3 sequence reads: CSVTGGGNQPQHF. The CDR3 nucleotides are TGCAGCGTAACGGGGGGCGGCAATCAGCCCCAGCATTTT.

J is TRBJ1-3 and V is TRBV5-8; 9 bases match TRBD1. The ends lost 2 bases at V and 8 bases at J; junction bases unmatched: 5. This CDR3 region has 14 residues. Germline V gives CDR1 SGHTS, CDR2 YDEGEE. In DNA, the CDR3 is TGTGCCAGCAGCTTCTACAGGGGGCTGGACACCATATATTTT. It encodes CASSFYRGLDTIYF.

The chain has TRBV7-2 and TRBJ2-7; D is undetermined. CDR3 size: 12 residues. Looked up from germline, CDR1 is SGHTA and CDR2 is FQGNSA. Deletions cut 5 bases from V and 7 bases from J, with 12 bases between. CDR3 residues: CASSLYQTEQYF. For the CDR3, the DNA is TGTGCCAGCAGCCTCTACCAGACTGAGCAGTACTTC.

J is TRBJ1-2 and V is TRBV28; 7 nucleotides align to TRBD1. V lost 3 bases to trimming and J lost 2 bases; unmatched junction nucleotides: 3. CDR3 length: 14 residues. Germline V gene sequence: CDR1 MDHEN, CDR2 SYDVKM. The CDR3 spells CASSFPGQNYGYTF. CDR3 coding DNA: TGTGCCAGCAGTTTTCCGGGACAGAACTATGGCTACACCTTC.

This clone is a singleton in its sample. V usage is TRBV2 and J usage is TRBJ1-2; D remains ambiguous. Trimming stripped 4 bases from V and 4 bases from J, with 10 bases between. This CDR3 comprises 13 residues. CDR1 SNHLY and CDR2 FYNNEI come from the germline V gene. CDR3 coding DNA: TGTGCCAGCAGTGGTCGAGGTACCTATGGCTACACCTTC. Encoded protein: CASSGRGTYGYTF.

The chain uses TRBV5-6 and TRBJ2-5; 7 nucleotides agree with TRBD1. Trimming removed 4 bases from V and 7 bases from J; junction bases left unmatched: 13. There are 15 residues in the CDR3. The germline CDR1 and CDR2 sequences are SGHDT and YYEEEE. This CDR3 is CASSPPRQGGWTQYF. CDR3 coding DNA: TGTGCCAGCAGCCCGCCGAGACAGGGCGGGTGGACCCAGTACTTC.

V usage is TRBV18 and J usage is TRBJ2-5; 13 bases map to TRBD2. This CDR3 region has 17 residues. Germline values: CDR1 KGHSH, CDR2 LQKENI. Trimming removed 6 bases from V and 4 bases from J; junction bases left unmatched: 11. CDR3 sequence: CASSNALAGGPGETQYF. CDR3 sequence (DNA): TGTGCCAGCTCTAACGCACTAGCGGGAGGGCCAGGAGAGACCCAGTACTTC.

This clone has a single count. As DNA, the CDR3 is TGTGCCAGTATGAGCGGGAGGGTAAGCAATGAGCAGTTCTTC. This gives the protein CASMSGRVSNEQFF. V and J are TRBV19 and TRBJ2-1; 10 bases align to TRBD2. The CDR3 is made up of 14 amino acids. J gave up 6 bases and V 7 bases, and 6 bases lay outside the gene matches. The germline V gene encodes CDR1 LNHDA and CDR2 SQIVND (reference sequence). Full variable domain (remainder filled in from reference TRBV19 and TRBJ2-1): DGGITQSPKYLFRKEGQNVTLSCEQNLNHDAMYWYRQDPGQGLRLIYYSQIVNDFQKGDIAEGYSVSREKKESFPLTVTSAQKNPTAFYLCASMSGRVSNEQFFGPGTRLTVL.

The V call is TRBV7-9, the J call TRBJ2-1; TRBD2 matches 12 bases. CDR1 and CDR2 (germline): SEHNR, FQNEAQ (reference sequence). The CDR3 contains 15 residues. The V gene end was trimmed by 5 bases and the J gene end by 9 bases; junction bases not matched to a gene: 8. The CDR3, as DNA: TGTGCCAGCAGCCCGAGACTAGCGGGAGCGGGTGAGCAGTTCTTC. Protein product: CASSPRLAGAGEQFF.

The rearrangement joins TRBV29-1 to TRBJ1-2; TRBD1 might be the D (6 bases). CDR1 is SQVTM and CDR2 is ANQGSEA in the germline V gene. Trimming cost V 6 bases and J 4 bases, with 15 bases left between them. The CDR3 is 13 residues long. The CDR3 DNA follows: TGCAGCGTGTCCGCAGGGGTGGGCTATGGCTACACCTTC. It encodes CSVSAGVGYGYTF.

The CDR3 region is CASSVGQGRNQPQHF. The CDR3 DNA sequence: TGTGCCAGCAGCGTCGGACAGGGGCGAAATCAGCCCCAGCATTTT. The chain couples TRBV9 to TRBJ1-5, with TRBD1 matching 9 bases. Looked up from germline, CDR1 is SGDLS and CDR2 is YYNGEE. This CDR3 region has 15 residues. V was clipped by 2 bases and J by 4 bases; unmatched bases: 4.

The chain uses TRBV7-2 and TRBJ1-5; D remains ambiguous. The V gene lost 3 bases and the J gene lost 9 bases, with 12 bases spanning the gap. The CDR3 length is 13 residues. The V gene's germline CDR1 is SGHTA and CDR2 FQGNSA. CDR3 region: CASSFLRERPQHF. The CDR3 coding sequence is TGTGCCAGCAGCTTTCTCCGGGAACGGCCCCAGCATTTT.

The chain has TRBV18 and TRBJ1-1; the match to TRBD1 covers 7 bases. Germline values: CDR1 KGHSH, CDR2 LQKENI. The CDR3 consists of 13 residues. Trimming at V came to 5 bases and at J to 4 bases, leaving 4 bases not matched to a gene. In DNA, the CDR3 is TGTGCCAGCTCAGACAGGGCTGGCACTGAAGCTTTCTTT. Residues: CASSDRAGTEAFF.

V usage is TRBV19 and J usage is TRBJ2-5; D might be TRBD2 (7 bases). The CDR3 totals 13 residues. Trimming took off 3 bases at V and 6 bases at J, with 11 bases between the two ends. Germline values: CDR1 LNHDA, CDR2 SQIVND (reference sequence). CDR3 loop: CASSIKGGQTQYF. The DNA of the CDR3 is TGTGCCAGTAGTATTAAGGGGGGGCAGACCCAGTACTTC.

This chain uses TRBV7-2 with TRBJ2-5, with TRBD2 as a possible D gene (5 bases). The closer fit of TRBJ2-7 to the DNA end suggests the J call may be wrong. The CDR3 has 16 residues. From germline, CDR1 is SGHTA and CDR2 FQGNSA. CDR3 loop: CASSLDAGVSSYEQYF. For the CDR3, the DNA is TGTGCCAGCAGCTTAGACGCCGGGGTTTCCTCCTACGAGCAGTACTTC.

This clone was detected once. The chain couples TRBV5-4 to TRBJ2-5; 10 positions match TRBD2. The CDR3 consists of 15 residues. CDR1 is SGHNT and CDR2 is YYREEE in the germline V gene (reference sequence). V was clipped by 3 bases and J by 2 bases; unmatched bases: 4. The CDR3 here is CASSSVAGGQETQYF. In DNA form, the CDR3 reads TGTGCCAGCAGCTCGGTAGCGGGAGGTCAAGAGACCCAGTACTTC.

The CDR3 protein is CASSQVTGPAYEQYF. The DNA for the CDR3 is TGCGCCAGCAGCCAAGTTACAGGGCCGGCCTACGAGCAGTACTTC. The chain links TRBV4-1 to TRBJ2-7; possibly TRBD1 for D (6 bases). The germline V and J ends were trimmed by 1 base and 2 bases, with 12 bases remaining between them. Germline V lookup: CDR1 MGHRA, CDR2 YSYEKL. The CDR3 sequence is 15 residues long.

The gene calls are TRBV7-9 and TRBJ2-3, with 15 bases lining up with TRBD2. With V trimmed by 6 bases and J by 3 bases, 4 bases remained unmatched. CDR1 and CDR2 from the germline V gene are SEHNR and FQNEAQ (reference sequence). The length of the CDR3 is 16 residues. CDR3 loop: CASRDGTSGRTDTQYF. The CDR3 region has the DNA TGTGCCAGCAGGGACGGGACTAGCGGGAGGACAGATACGCAGTATTTT.

The rearrangement joins TRBV7-9 to TRBJ2-7; D gene unclear. CDR3 length: 13 residues. CDR1 and CDR2 (germline): SEHNR, FQNEAQ (reference sequence). The V gene lost 5 bases and the J gene lost 0 bases, with 8 bases spanning the gap. CDR3 region: CASSNYLSYEQYF. CDR3 nucleotides: TGTGCCAGCAGCAATTATCTCTCCTACGAGCAGTACTTC. The entire variable domain, with the rest obtained from reference TRBV7-9 and TRBJ2-7, is as follows: DTGVSQNPRHKITKRGQNVTFRCDPISEHNRLYWYRQTLGQGPEFLTYFQNEAQLEKSRLLSDRFSAERPKGSFSTLEIQRTEQGDSAMYLCASSNYLSYEQYFGPGTRLTVT.

The chain joins TRBV28 to TRBJ2-7, with 7 bases that match TRBD1. This CDR3 is built from 12 residues. Per the germline V gene, CDR1 is MDHEN and CDR2 is SYDVKM. Trimming took 8 bases from V and 4 from J; bases not matched to a gene: 5. The CDR3 region has the DNA TGTGCCAGCGGGACAGCGATTTACGAGCAGTACTTC. Translation gives CASGTAIYEQYF.

The V gene is TRBV7-9, the J gene TRBJ1-2; D might be TRBD1 (6 bases). CDR3 length: 13 amino acids. V lost 0 bases and J lost 4, with 6 bases in between. Germline values: CDR1 SEHNR, CDR2 FQNEAQ (reference sequence). This CDR3 reads CASSLAGAYGYTF. CDR3 nucleotide sequence: TGTGCCAGCAGCTTAGCGGGGGCCTATGGCTACACCTTC.

The chain combines TRBV27 with TRBJ1-1, with D tentatively TRBD1 (6 bases). Trimming cost V 3 bases and J 2 bases, with 10 bases left between them. CDR1 and CDR2 (germline): MNHEY, SMNVEV (reference sequence). The CDR3 is 14 amino acids. The CDR3 coding sequence is TGTGCCAGCAGTTTTGGCAGGGGAAACACTGAAGCTTTCTTT. Its translation: CASSFGRGNTEAFF.

The rearrangement joins TRBV19 to TRBJ2-1, with 9 bases aligning to TRBD1. The J segment lost 7 bases and the V segment lost 1 base, leaving 5 bases of the junction unmatched. The V gene's germline CDR1 is LNHDA and CDR2 SQIVND (reference sequence). The CDR3 runs 15 residues. The CDR3 sequence: CASSIVGTGRNEQFF. The CDR3 DNA reads TGTGCCAGTAGTATAGTTGGGACAGGGCGGAATGAGCAGTTCTTC.

J is TRBJ2-2 and V is TRBV29-1, with D possibly TRBD1 on 5 matching bases. Germline V gives CDR1 SQVTM, CDR2 ANQGSEA. This CDR3 has 12 amino acids. Trimming took 4 bases from V and 6 from J, leaving 9 bases between them. The CDR3 loop is CSVGTFPGELFF. Here the CDR3 DNA reads TGCAGCGTTGGGACATTCCCCGGGGAGCTGTTTTTT.

The CDR3 DNA sequence: TGTGCCAGCAGGGGCGCTTTATACAATGAGCAGTTCTTC. Encoded protein: CASRGALYNEQFF. The chain employs TRBV7-2 and TRBJ2-1; D is ambiguous. Per germline, CDR1 SGHTA and CDR2 FQGNSA. V lost 6 bases to trimming and J lost 4 bases, with 10 bases between them. The CDR3 is 13 residues long.

The chain links TRBV9 to TRBJ2-5; unclear D gene. This CDR3 is built from 15 residues. Looked up from germline, CDR1 is SGDLS and CDR2 is YYNGEE. V was trimmed by 0 bases and J by 1 base, leaving 10 bases between them. CDR3 in DNA: TGTGCCAGCAGCGTAGCTGTAACAGCCCAAGAGACCCAGTACTTC. Translation: CASSVAVTAQETQYF.

The chain has TRBV5-1 and TRBJ2-7; perhaps TRBD2 as D (5 bases). CDR1 SGHRS and CDR2 YFSETQ come from the germline V gene. The CDR3 totals 15 residues. Trimming pared 0 bases from V and 0 bases from J, leaving 10 bases between. As DNA, the CDR3 is TGCGCCAGCAGCTTGGCGTCTGGGAGCTCCTACGAGCAGTACTTC. This encodes CASSLASGSSYEQYF.

This chain uses TRBV25-1 with TRBJ1-4; D gene uncertain. V was pared by 3 bases and J by 4 bases, with 9 bases between. This CDR3 region has 14 residues. Germline CDR1 MGHDK, CDR2 SYGVNS. CDR3: CASSEAGFNEKLFF. CDR3 sequence (DNA): TGTGCCAGCAGTGAGGCCGGGTTTAATGAAAAACTGTTTTTT.